This entry features one TCR beta chain sequence. This specimen belongs to a study of CD8 T cells in ankylosing spondylitis. TCRdb called the 5' RACE reads again in MiXCR, with one record for every CDR3 protein. The sample yields under 300,000 distinct CDR3 sequences, around a tenth seen once. Trimming removed 6 bases from V and 1 base from J, with 1 base in between. CDR3 length equals 11 residues. Germline V gene data show CDR1 as SGHRS and CDR2 as YFSETQ. The clonotype originates from a male donor with ankylosing spondylitis or in good health (not recorded which). The sequencing sample was made of blood, either unsorted or a sorted T cell fraction (not recorded which). This chain uses TRBV5-1 with TRBJ2-2; D is uncertain. DNA of the CDR3: TGCGCCAGCATGAACACCGGGGAGCTGTTTTTT. This encodes CASMNTGELFF.